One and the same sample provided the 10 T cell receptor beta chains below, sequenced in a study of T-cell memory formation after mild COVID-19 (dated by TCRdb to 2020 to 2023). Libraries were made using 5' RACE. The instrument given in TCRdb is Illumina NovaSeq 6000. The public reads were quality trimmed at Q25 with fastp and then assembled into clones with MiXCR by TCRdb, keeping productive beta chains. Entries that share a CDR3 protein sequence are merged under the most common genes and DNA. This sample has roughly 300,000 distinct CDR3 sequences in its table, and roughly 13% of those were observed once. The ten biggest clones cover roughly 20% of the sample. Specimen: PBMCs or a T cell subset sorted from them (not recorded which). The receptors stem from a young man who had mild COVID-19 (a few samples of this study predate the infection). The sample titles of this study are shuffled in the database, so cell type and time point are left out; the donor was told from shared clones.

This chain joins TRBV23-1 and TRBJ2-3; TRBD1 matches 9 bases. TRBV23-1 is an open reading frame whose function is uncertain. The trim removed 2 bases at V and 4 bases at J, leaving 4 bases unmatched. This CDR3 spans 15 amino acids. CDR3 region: CASSQPRQGADTQYF. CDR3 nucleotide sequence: TGCGCCAGCAGTCAACCCCGACAGGGGGCAGATACGCAGTATTTT.

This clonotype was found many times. For the CDR3, the DNA is TGTGCCATCAGTGAACCCGGGACAGATAATCAGCCCCAGCATTTT. Translated, it gives CAISEPGTDNQPQHF. The chain employs TRBV10-3 and TRBJ1-5, with TRBD1 matching over 7 bases. The germline gives CDR1 ENHRY, CDR2 SYGVKD. The CDR3 sequence is 15 residues long. V lost 3 bases and J lost 4; bases outside the gene matches: 6.

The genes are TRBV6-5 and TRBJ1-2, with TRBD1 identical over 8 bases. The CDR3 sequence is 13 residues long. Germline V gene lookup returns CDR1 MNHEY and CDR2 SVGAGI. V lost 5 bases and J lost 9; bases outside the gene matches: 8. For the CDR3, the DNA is TGTGCCAGCAGTCGCTCAGGGGGCTTGAGCTACACCTTC. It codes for CASSRSGGLSYTF.

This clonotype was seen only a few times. CDR3 in amino acids: CASSLGSSGVYEQYV. In DNA form, the CDR3 reads TGTGCCAGCAGCTTGGGGTCTAGCGGGGTTTACGAGCAGTACGTC. The chain employs TRBV5-5 and TRBJ2-7, with 9 nucleotides matching TRBD2. With V trimmed by 0 bases and J by 4 bases, 5 bases remained unmatched. Germline values: CDR1 SGHKS, CDR2 YYEKEE (reference sequence). The CDR3 is 15 residues long.

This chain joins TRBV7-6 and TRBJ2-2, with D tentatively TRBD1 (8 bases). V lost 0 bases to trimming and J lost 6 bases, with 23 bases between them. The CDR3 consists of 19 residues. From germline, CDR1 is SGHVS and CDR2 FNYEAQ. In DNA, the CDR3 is TGTGCCAGCAGCTTAGCTCTGAGAACAGGGGGGGCTTTGCCCGGGGAGCTGTTTTTT. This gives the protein CASSLALRTGGALPGELFF.

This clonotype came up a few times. CDR3 sequence reads: CASSQDPQLRTQYF. DNA of the CDR3: TGTGCCAGCAGCCAGGACCCCCAGTTGCGTACGCAGTATTTT. The chain couples TRBV7-2 to TRBJ2-3, with D unresolved. The ends were cut back, 5 bases at V and 8 bases at J, with 17 bases in the middle. Germline V gene lookup returns CDR1 SGHTA and CDR2 FQGNSA. The CDR3 contains 14 residues.

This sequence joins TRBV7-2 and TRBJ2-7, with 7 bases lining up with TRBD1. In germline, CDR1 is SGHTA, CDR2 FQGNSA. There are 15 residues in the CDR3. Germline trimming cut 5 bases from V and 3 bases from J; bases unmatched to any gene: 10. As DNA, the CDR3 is TGTGCCAGCAGCGGCCGACAGGGTGACGGCTACGAGCAGTACTTC. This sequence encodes CASSGRQGDGYEQYF.

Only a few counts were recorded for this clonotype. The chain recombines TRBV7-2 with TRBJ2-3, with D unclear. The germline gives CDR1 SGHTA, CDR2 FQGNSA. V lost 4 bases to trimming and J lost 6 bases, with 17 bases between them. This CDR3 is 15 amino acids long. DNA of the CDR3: TGTGCCAGCAGCTCGTCCCGGGTAGGAGCGGATACGCAGTATTTT. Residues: CASSSSRVGADTQYF.

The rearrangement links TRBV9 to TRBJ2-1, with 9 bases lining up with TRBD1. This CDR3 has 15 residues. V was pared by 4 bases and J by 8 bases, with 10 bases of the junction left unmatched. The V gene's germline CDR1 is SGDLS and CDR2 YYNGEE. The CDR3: CASSPGDRVSDEQFF. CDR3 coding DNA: TGTGCCAGCAGCCCGGGGGACAGGGTTTCCGATGAGCAGTTCTTC.

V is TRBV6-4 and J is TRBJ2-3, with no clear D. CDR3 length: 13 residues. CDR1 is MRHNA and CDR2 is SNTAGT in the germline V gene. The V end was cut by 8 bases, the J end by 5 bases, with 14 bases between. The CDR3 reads CASGRTLQDTQYF. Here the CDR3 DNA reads TGTGCCAGCGGACGGACCCTCCAAGATACGCAGTATTTT.